These 2 T cell receptor beta chains were all obtained from the same sample, sequenced in a study of cytomegalovirus exposure and HLA in healthy donors. Vbeta (60) and Jbeta (13) primers were used in the PCR. The method was immunoSEQ multiplex PCR; TCRdb's version includes in-frame clones alone and lacks a portion of them. This table holds 100,000 to 150,000 clones, roughly four fifths found once. The specimen sequenced was PBMCs. The source of these receptors is a male donor in good health and CMV-seronegative.

The V and J genes are TRBV7-2 and TRBJ1-2; 10 nucleotides match TRBD1. The V gene's germline CDR1 is SGHTA and CDR2 FQGNSA. The CDR3 covers 15 residues. Trimming took 5 bases from V and 0 from J; bases not matched to a gene: 3. The CDR3 DNA reads TGTGCCAGCAGCGGAGGGACAGGGGCTAACTATGGCTACACCTTC. Residues: CASSGGTGANYGYTF.

The genes are TRBV5-6 and TRBJ1-6; 10 bases map to TRBD1. In germline, CDR1 is SGHDT, CDR2 YYEEEE. Trimming at V came to 3 bases and at J to 9 bases, leaving 12 bases not matched to a gene. The CDR3 totals 17 residues. The chain's CDR3 is CASSSTGGKGLASPLHF. The CDR3 nucleotides read TGTGCCAGCAGCTCGACAGGGGGCAAGGGGTTGGCTTCACCCCTCCACTTT. The full variable domain, in which reference TRBV5-6 and TRBJ1-6 provide the parts outside the CDR3, is DAGVTQSPTHLIKTRGQQVTLRCSPKSGHDTVSWYQQALGQGPQFIFQYYEEEERQRGNFPDRFSGHQFPNYSSELNVNALLLGDSALYLCASSSTGGKGLASPLHFGNGTRLTVT.